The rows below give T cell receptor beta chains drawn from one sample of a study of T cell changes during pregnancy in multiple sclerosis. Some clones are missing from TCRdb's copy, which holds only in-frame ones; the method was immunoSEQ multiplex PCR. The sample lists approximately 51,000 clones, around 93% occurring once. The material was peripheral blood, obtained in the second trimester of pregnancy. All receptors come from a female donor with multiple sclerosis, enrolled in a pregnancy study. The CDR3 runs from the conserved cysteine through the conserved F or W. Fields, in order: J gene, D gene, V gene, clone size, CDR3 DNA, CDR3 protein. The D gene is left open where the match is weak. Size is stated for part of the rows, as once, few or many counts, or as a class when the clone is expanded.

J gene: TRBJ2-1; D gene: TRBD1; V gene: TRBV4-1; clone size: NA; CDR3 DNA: TGCGCCAGCAGCCTTACTCCGGGACAGGGTTACAATGAGCAGTTCTTC; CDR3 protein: CASSLTPGQGYNEQFF
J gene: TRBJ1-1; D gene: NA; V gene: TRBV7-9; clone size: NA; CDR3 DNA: TGTGCCAGCAGCTGGGGGGTTTCTGAAGCTTTCTTT; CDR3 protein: CASSWGVSEAFF
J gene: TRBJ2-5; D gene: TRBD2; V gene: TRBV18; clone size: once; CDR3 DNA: TGTGCCAGCTCACCCGGTACTAGCGGGGCCCGGGGGACCCAGTACTTC; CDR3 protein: CASSPGTSGARGTQYF
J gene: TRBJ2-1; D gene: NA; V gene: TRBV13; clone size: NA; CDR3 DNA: TGTGCCAGCAGCTTGACTTGGAGCTCCTACAATGAGCAGTTCTTC; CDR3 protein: CASSLTWSSYNEQFF
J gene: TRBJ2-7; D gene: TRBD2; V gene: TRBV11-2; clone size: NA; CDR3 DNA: TGTGCCAGCAGCTTATACTCCTCGACTAGCGGGAGGGGCGAGCAGTACTTC; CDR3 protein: CASSLYSSTSGRGEQYF
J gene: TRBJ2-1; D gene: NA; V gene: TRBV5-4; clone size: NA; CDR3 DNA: TGTGCCAGCAGCTCACAGGACAATGAGCAGTTCTTC; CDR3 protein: CASSSQDNEQFF
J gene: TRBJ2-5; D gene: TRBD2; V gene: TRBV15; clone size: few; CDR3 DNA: TGTGCCACCAGCAGAGGGGGGGAGGGTGAGCGAGAGACCCAGTACTTC; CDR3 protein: CATSRGGEGERETQYF
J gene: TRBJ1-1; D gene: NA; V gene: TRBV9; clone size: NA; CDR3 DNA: TGTGCCAGCAGCGTAGAAAGAGGAGGGAACACTGAAGCTTTCTTT; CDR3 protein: CASSVERGGNTEAFF
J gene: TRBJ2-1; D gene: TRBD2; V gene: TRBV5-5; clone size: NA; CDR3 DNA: TGTGCCAGCAGCTTGAAAGGACTAGCGGGGGAATACAATGAGCAGTTCTTC; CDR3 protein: CASSLKGLAGEYNEQFF
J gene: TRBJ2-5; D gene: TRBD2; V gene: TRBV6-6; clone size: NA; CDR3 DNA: TGTGCCAGCAGTAAACTAGCGGGGGAGGTCCAAGAGACCCAGTACTTC; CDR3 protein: CASSKLAGEVQETQYF
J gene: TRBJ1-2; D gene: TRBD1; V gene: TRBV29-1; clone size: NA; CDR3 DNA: TGCAGCGTCGGACAGGGATATGGCTACACCTTC; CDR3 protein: CSVGQGYGYTF
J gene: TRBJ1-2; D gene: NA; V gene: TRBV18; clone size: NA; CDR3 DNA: TGTGCCAGCTCACCACCCGGCAGGTTGGGCTACACCTTC; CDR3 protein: CASSPPGRLGYTF
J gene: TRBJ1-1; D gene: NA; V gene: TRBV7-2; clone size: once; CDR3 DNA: TGTGCCAGCAGCTTAGAGCAGGGAAGAAGCACTGAAGCTTTCTTT; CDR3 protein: CASSLEQGRSTEAFF
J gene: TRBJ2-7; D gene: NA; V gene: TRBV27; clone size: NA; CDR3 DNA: TGTGCCAGCAGCTTTAGGGTCCAGGGTGATTTGTACGAGCAGTACTTC; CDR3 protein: CASSFRVQGDLYEQYF
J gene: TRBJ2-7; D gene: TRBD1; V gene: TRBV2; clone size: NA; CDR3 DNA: TGTGCCAGCAGTCCGGGACAGGGCATCGTGGAGTACTTC; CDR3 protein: CASSPGQGIVEYF
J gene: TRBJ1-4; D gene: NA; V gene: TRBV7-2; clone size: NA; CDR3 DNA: TGTGCCAGCAGCTTAGCGCCCAGGGGAGCAACTAATGAAAAACTGTTTTTT; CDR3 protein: CASSLAPRGATNEKLFF
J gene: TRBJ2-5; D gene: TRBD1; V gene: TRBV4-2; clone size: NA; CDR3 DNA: TGTGCCAGCAGCCCCTTGGGACAGGGAGGGGAGGAGACCCAGTACTTC; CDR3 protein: CASSPLGQGGEETQYF
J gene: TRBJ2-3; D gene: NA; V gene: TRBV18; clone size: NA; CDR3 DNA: TGTGCCAGCTCACCACGTCAGAACTCACAGAATACGCAGTATTTT; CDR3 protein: CASSPRQNSQNTQYF
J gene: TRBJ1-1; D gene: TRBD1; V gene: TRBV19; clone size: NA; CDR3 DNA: TGTGCCAGTAGTACCAGGGGGGAGAACACTGAAGCTTTCTTT; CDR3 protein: CASSTRGENTEAFF
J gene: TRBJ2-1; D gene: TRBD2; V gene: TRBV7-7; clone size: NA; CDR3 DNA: TGTGCTAGCAGCTTGGGTAGCGGGGACAATGAGCAGTTCTTC; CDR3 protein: CASSLGSGDNEQFF
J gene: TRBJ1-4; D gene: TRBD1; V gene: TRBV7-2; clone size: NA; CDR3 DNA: TGTGCCAGCAGCTTAGGGGCAGGGGGCCAGACTGGTGAAAAACTGTTTTTT; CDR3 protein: CASSLGAGGQTGEKLFF
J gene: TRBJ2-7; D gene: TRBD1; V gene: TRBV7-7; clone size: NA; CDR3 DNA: TGTGCTAGCAGAGGGACAGTCTTAAGCTCCTACGAGCAGTACTTC; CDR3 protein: CASRGTVLSSYEQYF
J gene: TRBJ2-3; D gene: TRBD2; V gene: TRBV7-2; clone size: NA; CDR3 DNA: TGTGCCAGCAGCTTATCGGCTAGCGGGATCACAGATACGCAGTATTTT; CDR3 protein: CASSLSASGITDTQYF
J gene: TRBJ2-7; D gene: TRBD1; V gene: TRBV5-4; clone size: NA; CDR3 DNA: TGTGCCAGCAGCTTGTTAGGAGGACAGGGGAGTCACGAGCAGTACTTC; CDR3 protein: CASSLLGGQGSHEQYF
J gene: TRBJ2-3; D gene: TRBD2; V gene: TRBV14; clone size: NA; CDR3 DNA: TGTGCCAGCAGCAAGACCGGGACTAGAGACACAGATACGCAGTATTTT; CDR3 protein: CASSKTGTRDTDTQYF
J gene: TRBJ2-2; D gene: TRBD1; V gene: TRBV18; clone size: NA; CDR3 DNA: TGTGCCAGCTCTCGAAAACAGGGGACCGGGGAGCTGTTTTTT; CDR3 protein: CASSRKQGTGELFF
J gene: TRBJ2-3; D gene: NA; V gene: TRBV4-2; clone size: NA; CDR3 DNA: TGTGCCAGCAGCCTAAGCACAGATACGCAGTATTTT; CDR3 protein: CASSLSTDTQYF
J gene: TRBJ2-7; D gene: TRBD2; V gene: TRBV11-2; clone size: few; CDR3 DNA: TGTGCCAGCAGCTTAGACCGGACTAGCGGGAGGACCTACGAGCAGTACTTC; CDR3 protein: CASSLDRTSGRTYEQYF
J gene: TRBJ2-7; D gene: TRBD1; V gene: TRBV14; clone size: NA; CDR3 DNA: TGTGCCAGCAGCCAAGGAAGGGGGCGCCGAACCTACGAGCAGTACTTC; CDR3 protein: CASSQGRGRRTYEQYF
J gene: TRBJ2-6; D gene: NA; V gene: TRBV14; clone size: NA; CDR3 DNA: TGTGCCAGCAGCCGACTTTCTTCGGCCAACGTCCTGACTTTC; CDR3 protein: CASSRLSSANVLTF
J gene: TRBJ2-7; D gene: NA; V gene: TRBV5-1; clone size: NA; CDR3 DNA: TGCGCCAGCACCCTGGACGTGGGAGGTACCTCCTACGAGCAGTACTTC; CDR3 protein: CASTLDVGGTSYEQYF